The sample holds a few counts of the clone carrying this TCR beta chain. Its cognate antigen is unknown. The CDR3 has 14 residues. Germline CDR1 SGHAT, CDR2 FQNNGV. Trimming took off 6 bases at V and 0 bases at J, with 11 bases between the two ends. The record originates from a study of response to subunit inactivated influenza vaccine. One entry per CDR3 protein results from TCRdb running MiXCR on the RT-PCR reads. The sample has 450,000 to 550,000 distinct CDR3 sequences, 25% seen once. Broader study findings: Researchers suggested that each seasonal influenza vaccination recruits few new T cells.

J is TRBJ2-5 and V is TRBV11-2; D is undetermined. The receptor was derived from a man over 45 who received an inactivated influenza vaccine. The sequenced sample was CD4+ T cells sorted from PBMCs, obtained 5 to 6 days after vaccination. CDR3 sequence reads: CASSRNIYQETQYF. For the CDR3, the DNA is TGTGCCAGCAGTCGTAACATCTACCAAGAGACCCAGTACTTC.